The subject of this entry is one T cell receptor beta chain. Its specificity is unknown. At one end, the junction sequence differs from germline, possibly due to a read error. This sample is drawn from a study of T cell repertoires in cytomegalovirus infection. Overall study: Selection of CMV epitopes for the study included recently identified HLA-C-restricted and well-studied HLA-B-restricted ones. An indication of both CMV infection and matching HLA type came from public TCR beta signatures.

Notes on the study in general: The cumulative frequency of public TCR beta families distinguished individuals who carried CMV together with the relevant HLA.

This CDR3 is built from 16 residues. Each CDR3 protein gets one entry after TCRdb re-called the reads with MiXCR. The sample includes about 830,000 distinct CDR3 sequences, about 30% seen only once; the top ten take around an eighth. This TCR came from a human donor in good health (CMV status not recorded). Some clones in this sample may be carry-over from other donors' samples. The gene calls are TRBV5-3 and TRBJ2-7; tentatively, D is TRBD1 (6 bases). TRBV5-3 is an ORF, and what it does is uncertain. Sample: cultured CD8+ T cells from PBMCs, taken from culture after CMV antigen stimulation. In nucleotides, the CDR3 is TGTGCCAGCAGCTTGTTGGGGACATCATTCACCTACGAGCAGTACTTC. Its protein is CASSLLGTSFTYEQYF.